The 3 T cell receptor beta chains presented below share a single source sample, sequenced in a study of CD8+CD57+ T cells in acquired aplastic anemia. Patients included in sequencing had previously demonstrated CD8+CD57+ cell expansion by flow cytometry. Genomic DNA constituted the template upon which TCR beta VDJ and CDR3 profiling was performed. TCRdb re-derived calls from the reads in MiXCR, one entry per CDR3 protein. The repertoire holds about 160,000 distinct CDR3 sequences, with 40% to 55% as singletons. Material for sequencing was sorted CD4+, CD8+, or CD8+CD57+ T cells (not recorded which) from PBMCs. These TCRs come from a human donor with aplastic anemia.

The chain employs TRBV30 and TRBJ1-1; D is ambiguous. V lost 2 bases to trimming and J lost 4 bases, with 8 bases between them. This CDR3 contains 12 residues. Germline V gives CDR1 GTSNPN, CDR2 SVGIG (reference sequence). In DNA, the CDR3 is TGTGCCTGGAGTCCCTACGGCACTGAAGCTTTCTTT. It codes for CAWSPYGTEAFF.

The V and J genes are TRBV19 and TRBJ2-1; D is perhaps TRBD2 (6 bases). V lost 1 base, J lost 0 bases, and 10 bases lay in between. The CDR3 length is 16 residues. Germline loops: CDR1 LNHDA, CDR2 SQIVND (reference sequence). The CDR3 reads CASSIGRDSSYNEQFF. CDR3 DNA: TGTGCCAGTAGTATAGGGAGGGACTCCTCCTACAATGAGCAGTTCTTC.

The V call is TRBV25-1, the J call TRBJ2-7, with 12 bases fitting TRBD1. Germline V gene data show CDR1 as MGHDK and CDR2 as SYGVNS. The CDR3 is made up of 16 amino acids. V gave up 6 bases and J gave up 5 bases; unmatched junction bases: 11. The CDR3 DNA follows: TGTGCCAGCAGCCTCACCCCCGGGACAGGGGGCAACGAGCAGTACTTC. It yields the protein CASSLTPGTGGNEQYF.